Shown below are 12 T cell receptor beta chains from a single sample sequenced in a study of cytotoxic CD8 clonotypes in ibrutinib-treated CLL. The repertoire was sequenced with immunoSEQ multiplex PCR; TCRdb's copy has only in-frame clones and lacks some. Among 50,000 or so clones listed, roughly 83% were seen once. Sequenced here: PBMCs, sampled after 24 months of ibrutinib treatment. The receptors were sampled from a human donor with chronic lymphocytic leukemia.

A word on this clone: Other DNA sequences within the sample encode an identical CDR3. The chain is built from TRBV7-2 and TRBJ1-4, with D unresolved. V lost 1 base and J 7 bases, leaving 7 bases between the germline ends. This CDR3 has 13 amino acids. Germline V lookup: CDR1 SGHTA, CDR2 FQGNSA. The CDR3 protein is CASSLGTSEKLFF. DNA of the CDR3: TGTGCCAGCAGCTTAGGGACCAGTGAAAAACTGTTTTTT.

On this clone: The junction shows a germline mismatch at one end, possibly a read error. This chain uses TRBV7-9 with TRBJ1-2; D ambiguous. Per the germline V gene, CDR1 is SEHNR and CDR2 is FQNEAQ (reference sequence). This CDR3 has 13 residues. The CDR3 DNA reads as TGTACCAGCAGCTTAGTTGAGACGTATGGCTACACCTTC. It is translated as CTSSLVETYGYTF.

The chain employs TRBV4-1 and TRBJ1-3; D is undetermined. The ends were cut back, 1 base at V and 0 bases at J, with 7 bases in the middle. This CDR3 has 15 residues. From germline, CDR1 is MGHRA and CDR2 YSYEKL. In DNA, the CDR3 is TGCGCCAGCAGCCAAGGGCGTCTCTCTGGAAACACCATATATTTT. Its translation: CASSQGRLSGNTIYF.

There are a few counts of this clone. The CDR3 loop reads CASSEFGGVSRFF. CDR3 sequence (DNA): TGTGCCAGCAGTGAATTCGGGGGAGTTAGTAGGTTCTTC. The chain has TRBV25-1 and TRBJ2-1, with TRBD2 as a possible D gene (6 bases). The V and J ends lost 1 base and 15 bases respectively, with 16 bases between them. This CDR3 is 13 amino acids long. Germline-derived CDR1 and CDR2 are MGHDK and SYGVNS.

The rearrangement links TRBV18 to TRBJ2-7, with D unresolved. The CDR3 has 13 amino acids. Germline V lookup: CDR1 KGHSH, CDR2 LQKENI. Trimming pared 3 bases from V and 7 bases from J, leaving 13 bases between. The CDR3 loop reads CASSPNGLGEQYF. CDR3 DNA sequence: TGTGCCAGCTCACCGAATGGGTTAGGGGAGCAGTACTTC.

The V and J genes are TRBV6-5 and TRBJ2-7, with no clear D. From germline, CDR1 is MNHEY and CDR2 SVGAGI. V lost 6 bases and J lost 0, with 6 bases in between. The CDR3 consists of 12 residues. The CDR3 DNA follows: TGTGCCAGCAGGGCCGGCTCCTACGAGCAGTACTTC. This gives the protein CASRAGSYEQYF.

CDR3 DNA: TGTGCCAGCAGCTTGACACGGTCTGGCACTGAAGCTTTCTTT. Protein: CASSLTRSGTEAFF. The rearrangement links TRBV5-6 to TRBJ1-1; D call uncertain. CDR3 length: 14 residues. Germline loops: CDR1 SGHDT, CDR2 YYEEEE. The germline V and J ends were trimmed by 1 base and 4 bases, with 11 bases remaining between them.

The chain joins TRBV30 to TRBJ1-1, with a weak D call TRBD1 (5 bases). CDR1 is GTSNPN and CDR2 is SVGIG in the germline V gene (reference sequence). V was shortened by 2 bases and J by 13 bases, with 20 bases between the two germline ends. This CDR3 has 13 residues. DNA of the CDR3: TGTGCCTGGAGTCACCAGGCCGCGGGGGAGGTTTTCTTT. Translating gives CAWSHQAAGEVFF.

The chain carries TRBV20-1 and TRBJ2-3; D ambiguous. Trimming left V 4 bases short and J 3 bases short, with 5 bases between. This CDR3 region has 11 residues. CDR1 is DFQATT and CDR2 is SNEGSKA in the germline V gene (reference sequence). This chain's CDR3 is CSAKQTDTQYF. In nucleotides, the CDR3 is TGCAGTGCTAAACAGACAGATACGCAGTATTTT.

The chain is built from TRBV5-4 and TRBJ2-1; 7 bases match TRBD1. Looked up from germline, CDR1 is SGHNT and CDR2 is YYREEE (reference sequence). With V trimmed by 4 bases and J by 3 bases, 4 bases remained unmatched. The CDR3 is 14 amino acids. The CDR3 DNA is TGTGCCAGCAGCCATAGACAGGGCTACAATGAGCAGTTCTTC. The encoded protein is CASSHRQGYNEQFF.

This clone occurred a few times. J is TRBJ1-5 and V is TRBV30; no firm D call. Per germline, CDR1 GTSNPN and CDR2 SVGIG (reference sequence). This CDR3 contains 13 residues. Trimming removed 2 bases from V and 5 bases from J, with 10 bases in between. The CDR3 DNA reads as TGTGCCTGGAGTCCCAGGCCAGATCAGCCCCAGCATTTT. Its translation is CAWSPRPDQPQHF.

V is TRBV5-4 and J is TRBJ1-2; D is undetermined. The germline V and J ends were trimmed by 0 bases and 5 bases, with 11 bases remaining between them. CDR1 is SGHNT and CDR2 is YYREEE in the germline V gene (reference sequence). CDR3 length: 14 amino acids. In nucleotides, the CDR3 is TGTGCCAGCAGCTTGGGAGGTACCGGATATGGCTACACCTTC. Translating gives CASSLGGTGYGYTF.